This T cell receptor (beta chain) was profiled in a study of T cells in localized non-small cell lung cancer. Regarding the study as a whole: Peak T cell clonality was found in uninvolved adjacent lung, exceeding tumor. Among blood samples, higher T cell density accompanied longer overall survival. Multi-region tumor sequencing was not done, so intratumor heterogeneity could not be excluded. Adjacent lung had a median approximately 57 of the 100 largest tumor clones.

This clone appeared once. The antigen remains unidentified. The data were produced by immunoSEQ multiplex PCR, yet TCRdb's version contains in-frame clones alone and is incomplete. The profile shows approximately 7,200 clones, about 90% of them singletons. CDR1 and CDR2 (germline): LGHNA, YNFKEQ. V was pared by 7 bases and J by 6 bases, with 12 bases of the junction left unmatched. The CDR3 contains 16 residues. This specimen was peripheral blood, taken before any cancer treatment. The sequence came from a male donor older than 55 with stage III lung adenocarcinoma. The chain links TRBV4-2 to TRBJ1-6, with 7 bases that match TRBD1. In nucleotides, the CDR3 is TGTGCCAGCAACCTAAAAGGGACAGCGCTTAATTCACCCCTCCACTTT. This encodes CASNLKGTALNSPLHF.